Detailed here is one T cell receptor (beta chain). What was amplified from RNA transcripts were TCR beta CDR3 regions. HTBI primers were employed in a first-round RT-PCR of the TCR CDR3. Via MiXCR, TCRdb re-called the multiplex PCR reads, giving one row per CDR3 protein. Among roughly 360,000 distinct CDR3 sequences, approximately 13% were seen once, and the ten largest hold 20% to 25%. Before ophthalmopathy appeared, progressors gave blood at initial hyperthyroidism diagnosis. PBMCs were collected from an approximately 10 ml volume of fresh peripheral blood. The data stem from a study of T cells in Graves' hyperthyroidism and ophthalmopathy. The CDR3 loop spans 13 amino acids. The germline gives CDR1 GTSNPN, CDR2 SVGIG (reference sequence). V lost 1 base and J 2 bases, leaving 6 bases between the germline ends.

The TCR was taken from a man aged 30-40 years with Graves' hyperthyroidism that later progressed to Graves' ophthalmopathy. Sequencing was done on a sample of blood. This chain joins TRBV30 and TRBJ2-1; D remains ambiguous. The CDR3, as DNA: TGTGCCTGGAGTGGGCAGACCTACAATGAGCAGTTCTTC. Translation: CAWSGQTYNEQFF.